In this sample, the clone carrying this T cell receptor (beta chain) turned up many times. The source of the sample is a study of identical twins. A universal primer site arose from template switching, and cDNA bore unique molecular identifiers. One entry per CDR3 protein, called by TCRdb with MiXCR from the 5' RACE reads. Of more than 200,000 distinct CDR3 sequences in the sample, around 15% are singletons; the top ten hold 7% to 9%. Sequencing input: memory (CD45RO+) T cells sorted from blood. The receptor was isolated from a woman in her late teens or twenties in good health.

This CDR3 reads CASSGLVEETQYF. Written as DNA, the CDR3 is TGTGCCAGCAGTGGACTAGTTGAAGAGACCCAGTACTTC. This chain links TRBV6-2 or TRBV6-3 with TRBJ2-5, with 7 bases aligning to TRBD2. Trimming at V came to 5 bases and at J to 3 bases, leaving 3 bases not matched to a gene. This CDR3 has 13 amino acids. Germline V gene sequence: CDR1 MNHEY, CDR2 SVGEGT.